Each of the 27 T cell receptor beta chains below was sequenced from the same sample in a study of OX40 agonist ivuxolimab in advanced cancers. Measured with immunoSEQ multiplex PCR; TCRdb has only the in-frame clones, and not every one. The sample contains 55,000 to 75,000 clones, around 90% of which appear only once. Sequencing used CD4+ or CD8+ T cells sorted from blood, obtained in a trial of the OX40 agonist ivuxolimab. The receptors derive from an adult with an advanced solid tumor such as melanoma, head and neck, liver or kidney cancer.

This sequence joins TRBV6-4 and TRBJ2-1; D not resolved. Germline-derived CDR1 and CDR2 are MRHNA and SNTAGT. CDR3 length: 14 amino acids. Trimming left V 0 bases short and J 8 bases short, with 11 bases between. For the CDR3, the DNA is TGTGCCAGCAGTGACTCGCCAGACGGGTATGAGCAGTTCTTC. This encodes CASSDSPDGYEQFF.

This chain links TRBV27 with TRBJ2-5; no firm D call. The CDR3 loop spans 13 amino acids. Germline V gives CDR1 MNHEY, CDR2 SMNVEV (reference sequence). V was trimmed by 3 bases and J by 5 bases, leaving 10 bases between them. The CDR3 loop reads CASSFLDKETQYF. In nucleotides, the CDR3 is TGTGCCAGCAGTTTTCTGGATAAGGAGACCCAGTACTTC.

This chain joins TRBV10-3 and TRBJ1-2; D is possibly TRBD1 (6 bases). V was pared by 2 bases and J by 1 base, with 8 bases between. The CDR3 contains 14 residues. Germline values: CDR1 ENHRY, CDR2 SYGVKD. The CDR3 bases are TGTGCCATCAGTGAGACAGGGAATAACTATGGCTACACCTTC. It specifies CAISETGNNYGYTF.

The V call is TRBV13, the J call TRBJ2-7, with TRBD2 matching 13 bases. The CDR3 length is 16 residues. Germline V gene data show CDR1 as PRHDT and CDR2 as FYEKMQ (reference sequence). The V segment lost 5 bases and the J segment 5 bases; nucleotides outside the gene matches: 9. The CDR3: CASSPQGLAGLDEQYF. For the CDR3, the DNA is TGTGCCAGCAGCCCGCAGGGACTAGCGGGACTCGACGAGCAGTACTTC.

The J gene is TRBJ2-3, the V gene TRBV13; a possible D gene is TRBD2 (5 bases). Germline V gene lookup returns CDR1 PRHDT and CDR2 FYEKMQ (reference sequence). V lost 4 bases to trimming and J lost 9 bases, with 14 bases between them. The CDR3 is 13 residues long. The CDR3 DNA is TGTGCCAGCAGCTCTAGCCTGGTACGGACGCAGTATTTT. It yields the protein CASSSSLVRTQYF. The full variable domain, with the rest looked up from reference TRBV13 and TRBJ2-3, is AAGVIQSPRHLIKEKRETATLKCYPIPRHDTVYWYQQGPGQDPQFLISFYEKMQSDKGSIPDRFSAQQFSDYHSELNMSSLELGDSALYFCASSSSLVRTQYFGPGTRLTVL.

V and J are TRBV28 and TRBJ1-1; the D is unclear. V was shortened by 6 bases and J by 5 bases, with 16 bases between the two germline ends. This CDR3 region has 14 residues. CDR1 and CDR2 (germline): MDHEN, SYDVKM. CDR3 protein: CASRSTSQMTEAFF. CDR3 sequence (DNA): TGTGCCAGCAGATCGACCTCACAGATGACTGAAGCTTTCTTT.

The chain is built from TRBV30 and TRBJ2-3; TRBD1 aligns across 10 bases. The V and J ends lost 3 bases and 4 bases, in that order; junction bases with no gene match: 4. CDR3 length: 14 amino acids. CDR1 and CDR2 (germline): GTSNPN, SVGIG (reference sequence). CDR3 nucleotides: TGTGCCTGGAGCGAGGGACAGGGGCCAGATACGCAGTATTTT. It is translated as CAWSEGQGPDTQYF.

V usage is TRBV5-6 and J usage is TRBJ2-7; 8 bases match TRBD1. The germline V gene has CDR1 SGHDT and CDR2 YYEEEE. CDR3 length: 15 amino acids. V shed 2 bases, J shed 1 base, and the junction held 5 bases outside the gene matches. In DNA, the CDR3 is TGTGCCAGCAGCTTACCCGGGACAGGATCCTACGAGCAGTACTTC. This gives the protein CASSLPGTGSYEQYF.

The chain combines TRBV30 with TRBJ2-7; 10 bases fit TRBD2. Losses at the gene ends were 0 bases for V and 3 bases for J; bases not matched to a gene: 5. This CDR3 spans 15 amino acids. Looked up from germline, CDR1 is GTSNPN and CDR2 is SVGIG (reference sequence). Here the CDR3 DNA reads TGTGCCTGGAGTGTCGGCCCTAGCGGGAGCTACGAGCAGTACTTC. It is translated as CAWSVGPSGSYEQYF.

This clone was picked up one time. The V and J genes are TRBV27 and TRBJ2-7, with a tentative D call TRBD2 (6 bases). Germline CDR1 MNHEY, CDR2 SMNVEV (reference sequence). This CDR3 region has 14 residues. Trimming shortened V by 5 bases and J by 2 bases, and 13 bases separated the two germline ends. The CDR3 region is CASSRGTATYEQYF. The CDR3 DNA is TGTGCCAGCAGTCGGGGGACGGCGACCTACGAGCAGTACTTC.

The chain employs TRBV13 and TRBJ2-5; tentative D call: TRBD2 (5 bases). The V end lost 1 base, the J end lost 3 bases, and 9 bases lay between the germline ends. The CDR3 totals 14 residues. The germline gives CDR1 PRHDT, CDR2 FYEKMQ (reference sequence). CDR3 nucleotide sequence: TGTGCCAGCAGCTTAGCGGGAAGCAAAGAGACCCAGTACTTC. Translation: CASSLAGSKETQYF.

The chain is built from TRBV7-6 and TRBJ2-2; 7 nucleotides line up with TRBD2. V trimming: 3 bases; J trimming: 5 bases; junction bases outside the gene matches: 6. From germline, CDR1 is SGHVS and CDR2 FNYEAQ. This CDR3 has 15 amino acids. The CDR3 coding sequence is TGTGCCAGCAGCTTGGCGGGAGTTGGAACCGGGGAGCTGTTTTTT. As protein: CASSLAGVGTGELFF.

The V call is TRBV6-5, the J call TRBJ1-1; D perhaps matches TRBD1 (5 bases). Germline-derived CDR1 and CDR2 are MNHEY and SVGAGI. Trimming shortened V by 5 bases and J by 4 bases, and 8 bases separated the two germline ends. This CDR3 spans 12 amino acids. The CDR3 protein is CASSGGGTEAFF. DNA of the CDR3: TGTGCCAGCAGTGGGGGGGGCACTGAAGCTTTCTTT.

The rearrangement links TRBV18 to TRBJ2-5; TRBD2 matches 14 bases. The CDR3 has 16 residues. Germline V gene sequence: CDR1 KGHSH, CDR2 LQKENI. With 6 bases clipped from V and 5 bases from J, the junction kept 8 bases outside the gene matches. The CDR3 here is CASSDGTSGSWETQYF. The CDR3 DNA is TGTGCCAGCTCGGACGGGACTAGCGGGAGTTGGGAGACCCAGTACTTC.

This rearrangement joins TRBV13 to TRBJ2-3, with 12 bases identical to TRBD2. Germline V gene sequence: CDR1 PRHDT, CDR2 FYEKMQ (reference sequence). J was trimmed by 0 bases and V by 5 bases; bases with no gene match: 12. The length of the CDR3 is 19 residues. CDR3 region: CASSPSGTSGHTSTDTQYF. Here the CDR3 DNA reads TGTGCCAGCAGCCCATCTGGGACTAGCGGGCACACTAGCACAGATACGCAGTATTTT.

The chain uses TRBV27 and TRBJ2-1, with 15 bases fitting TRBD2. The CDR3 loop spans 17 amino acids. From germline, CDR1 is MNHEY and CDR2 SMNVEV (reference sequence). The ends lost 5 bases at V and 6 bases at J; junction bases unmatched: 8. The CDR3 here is CASSPGLAGGRGNEQFF. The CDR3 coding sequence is TGTGCCAGCAGTCCCGGACTAGCGGGAGGGCGTGGCAATGAGCAGTTCTTC.

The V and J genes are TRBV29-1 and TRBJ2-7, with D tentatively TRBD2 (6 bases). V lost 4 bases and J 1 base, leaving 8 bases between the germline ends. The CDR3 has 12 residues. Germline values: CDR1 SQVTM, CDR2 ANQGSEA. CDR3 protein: CSVAGTSYEQYF. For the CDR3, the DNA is TGCAGCGTTGCCGGGACTTCCTACGAGCAGTACTTC.

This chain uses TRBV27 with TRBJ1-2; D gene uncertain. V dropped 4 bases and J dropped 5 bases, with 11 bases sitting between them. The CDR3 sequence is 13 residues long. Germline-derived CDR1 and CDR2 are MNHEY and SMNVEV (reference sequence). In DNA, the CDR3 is TGTGCCAGCAGTTGGAACAACGGATATGGCTACACCTTC. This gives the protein CASSWNNGYGYTF.

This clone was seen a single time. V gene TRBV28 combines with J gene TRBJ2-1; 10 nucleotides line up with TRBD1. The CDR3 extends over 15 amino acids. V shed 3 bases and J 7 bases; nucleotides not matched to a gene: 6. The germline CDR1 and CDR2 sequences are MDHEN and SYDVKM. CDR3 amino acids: CASSFLGQGGNEQFF. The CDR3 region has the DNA TGTGCCAGCAGTTTCCTAGGACAGGGGGGGAATGAGCAGTTCTTC.

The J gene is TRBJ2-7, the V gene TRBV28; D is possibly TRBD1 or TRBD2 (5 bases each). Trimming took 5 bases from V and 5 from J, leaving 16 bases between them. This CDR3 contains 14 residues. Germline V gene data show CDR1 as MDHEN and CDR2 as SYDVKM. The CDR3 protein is CASSRGTARDEQYF. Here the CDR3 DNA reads TGTGCCAGCAGTCGGGGCACAGCCCGAGACGAGCAGTACTTC.

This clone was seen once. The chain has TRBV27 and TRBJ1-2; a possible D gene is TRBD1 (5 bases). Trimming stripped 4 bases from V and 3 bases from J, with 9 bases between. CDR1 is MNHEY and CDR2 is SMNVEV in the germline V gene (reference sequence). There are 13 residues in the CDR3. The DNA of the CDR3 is TGTGCCAGCAGTTCGGGAGGGGACTATGGCTACACCTTC. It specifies CASSSGGDYGYTF.

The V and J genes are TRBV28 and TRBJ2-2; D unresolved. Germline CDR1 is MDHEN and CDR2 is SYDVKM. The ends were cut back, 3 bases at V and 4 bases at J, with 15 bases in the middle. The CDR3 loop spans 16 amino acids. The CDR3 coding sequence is TGTGCCAGCAGTTTTTTTGGTCCAGTGGGCACCGGGGAGCTGTTTTTT. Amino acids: CASSFFGPVGTGELFF.

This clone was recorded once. The CDR3 protein is CASSPWTGEAFF. The CDR3 DNA follows: TGTGCCAGCAGTCCGTGGACAGGGGAAGCTTTCTTT. The J gene is TRBJ1-1, the V gene TRBV25-1, with 8 bases identical to TRBD1. J lost 8 bases, V lost 5 bases, and 4 bases had no gene match. CDR1 and CDR2 from the germline V gene are MGHDK and SYGVNS. CDR3 length: 12 amino acids.

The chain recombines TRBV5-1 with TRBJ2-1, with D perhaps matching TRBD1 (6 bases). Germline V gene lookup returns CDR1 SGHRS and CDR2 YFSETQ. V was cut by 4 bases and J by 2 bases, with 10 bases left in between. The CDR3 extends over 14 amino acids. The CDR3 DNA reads TGCGCCAGCAGCCAGGACAGCCCCTACAATGAGCAGTTCTTC. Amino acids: CASSQDSPYNEQFF. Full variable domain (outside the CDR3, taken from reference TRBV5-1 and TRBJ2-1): KAGVTQTPRYLIKTRGQQVTLSCSPISGHRSVSWYQQTPGQGLQFLFEYFSETQRNKGNFPGRFSGRQFSNSRSEMNVSTLELGDSALYLCASSQDSPYNEQFFGPGTRLTVL.

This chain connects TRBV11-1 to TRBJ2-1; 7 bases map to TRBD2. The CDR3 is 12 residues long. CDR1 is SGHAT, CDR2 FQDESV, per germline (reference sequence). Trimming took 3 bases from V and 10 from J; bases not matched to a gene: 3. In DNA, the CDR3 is TGTGCCAGCAGCTTTAAGCGGGACGAGCAGTTCTTC. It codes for CASSFKRDEQFF.

As DNA, the CDR3 is TGTGCCAGCAGTTTATCGATGGGGTACGAGCAGTACTTC. Translating it yields CASSLSMGYEQYF. The chain is built from TRBV27 and TRBJ2-7; no firm D call. The CDR3 is 13 amino acids. Germline V gene data show CDR1 as MNHEY and CDR2 as SMNVEV (reference sequence). The V end lost 0 bases, the J end lost 4 bases, and 7 bases lay between the germline ends.

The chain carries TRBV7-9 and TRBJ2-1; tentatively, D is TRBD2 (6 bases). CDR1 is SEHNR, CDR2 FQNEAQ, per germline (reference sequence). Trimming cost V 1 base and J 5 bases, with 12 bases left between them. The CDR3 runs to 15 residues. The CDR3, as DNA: TGTGCCAGCAGCTTAGTGCGGCGGGAAAACAATGAGCAGTTCTTC. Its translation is CASSLVRRENNEQFF.